The 28 T cell receptor beta chains below were found in one sample sequenced in a study of cytomegalovirus exposure and HLA in healthy donors. Primers for the PCR totalled 60 Vbeta and 13 Jbeta. The table came from immunoSEQ multiplex PCR; TCRdb's copy has only in-frame clones and leaves some out. The table has approximately 150,000 clones, 66% seen once; the top ten hold 6.5%. Sequencing was done on a sample of PBMCs. All receptors derive from a woman in her sixties or seventies in good health and CMV-seronegative.

A few counts support this clone. V usage is TRBV27 and J usage is TRBJ2-2, with D possibly being TRBD1 (6 bases). The CDR3 consists of 14 residues. Germline V gives CDR1 MNHEY, CDR2 SMNVEV (reference sequence). Trimming removed 8 bases at V and 1 base at J, with 11 bases between. CDR3 sequence (DNA): TGTGCCAGCCGTACAGGGCAGAACACCGGGGAGCTGTTTTTT. Amino acid sequence: CASRTGQNTGELFF.

The V call is TRBV5-6, the J call TRBJ2-3; D may be TRBD1 (6 bases). CDR1 and CDR2 (germline): SGHDT, YYEEEE. The CDR3 length is 14 residues. V was shortened by 2 bases and J by 0 bases, with 7 bases between the two germline ends. The CDR3 DNA reads TGTGCCAGCAGCTTCGGACAGAGCACAGATACGCAGTATTTT. Residues: CASSFGQSTDTQYF.

This clone was counted between two and nine times. This sequence joins TRBV4-3 and TRBJ2-6; TRBD2 is a possible D gene (6 bases). This CDR3 comprises 17 residues. The V end lost 1 base, the J end lost 2 bases, and 12 bases lay between the germline ends. Germline V gene data show CDR1 as LGHNA and CDR2 as YSLEER. The CDR3 DNA reads as TGCGCCAGCAGCCAAGGGAATTGGGGGGCTGGGGCCAACGTCCTGACTTTC. This sequence encodes CASSQGNWGAGANVLTF.

V is TRBV10-3 and J is TRBJ2-7, with TRBD1 identical over 9 bases. This CDR3 region has 14 residues. The V gene's germline CDR1 is ENHRY and CDR2 SYGVKD. Unmatched junction bases numbered 5, after V lost 6 bases and J lost 2 bases. The CDR3 sequence is CAISRTGVTYEQYF. In DNA form, the CDR3 reads TGTGCCATCAGCCGGACAGGGGTAACCTACGAGCAGTACTTC.

The chain links TRBV9 to TRBJ2-3; the D gene is possibly TRBD2 (5 bases). The CDR3 covers 16 residues. The germline gives CDR1 SGDLS, CDR2 YYNGEE. The V end lost 0 bases, the J end lost 3 bases, and 14 bases lay between the germline ends. The CDR3 DNA sequence: TGTGCCAGCAGCGTAGGGGCGGGTAGCGAGACAGATACGCAGTATTTT. Encoded protein: CASSVGAGSETDTQYF.

This clone was observed a few times. The chain uses TRBV4-2 and TRBJ2-2; the D gene is possibly TRBD2 (6 bases). The germline V gene encodes CDR1 LGHNA and CDR2 YNFKEQ. The CDR3 extends over 15 amino acids. Deletions cut 4 bases from V and 5 bases from J, with 14 bases between. The CDR3: CASSRETRGTGELFF. CDR3 nucleotides: TGTGCCAGCAGCCGGGAGACTAGAGGGACCGGGGAGCTGTTTTTT.

This clone was picked up a small number of times. V is TRBV7-9 and J is TRBJ2-5; 10 bases are shared with TRBD1. The J call may be wrong; the DNA end is better matched by TRBJ2-7. The germline gives CDR1 SEHNR, CDR2 FQNEAQ (reference sequence). CDR3 length: 17 amino acids. CDR3 nucleotides: TGTGCCAGCAGCTTAGGACAGGGGGCGTTGGGAACCTACGAGCAGTACTTC. Amino acid sequence: CASSLGQGALGTYEQYF.

In DNA, the CDR3 is TGTGCCAGCAGCTTAGTGGGGGCCTCTAATGAAAAACTGTTTTTT. Amino acids: CASSLVGASNEKLFF. This chain links TRBV7-6 with TRBJ1-4, with D possibly matching TRBD1 (6 bases). V lost 1 base and J 3 bases, leaving 9 bases between the germline ends. CDR1 and CDR2 from the germline V gene are SGHVS and FNYEAQ. This CDR3 is built from 15 residues.

This clone has more than one count but fewer than ten. This chain uses TRBV5-1 with TRBJ2-2; 7 positions match TRBD1. V dropped 4 bases and J dropped 6; count of bases not matched to a gene: 9. This CDR3 has 15 amino acids. From germline, CDR1 is SGHRS and CDR2 YFSETQ. The CDR3 reads CASSLVQGVSGELFF. As DNA, the CDR3 is TGCGCCAGCAGCCTTGTCCAGGGGGTGTCCGGGGAGCTGTTTTTT.

This clone was detected a few times. V usage is TRBV6-5 and J usage is TRBJ2-2, with TRBD1 matching over 7 bases. Germline values: CDR1 MNHEY, CDR2 SVGAGI. Trimming cost V 6 bases and J 2 bases; bases outside gene matches: 6. The CDR3 length is 15 residues. The CDR3 DNA reads TGTGCCAGCAGCCGCCGGGACAGAAACACCGGGGAGCTGTTTTTT. Residues: CASSRRDRNTGELFF.

This clone was detected once. The rearrangement links TRBV7-2 to TRBJ1-3; D is uncertain. The length of the CDR3 is 16 residues. The V end lost 5 bases, the J end lost 7 bases, and 21 bases lay between the germline ends. In germline, CDR1 is SGHTA, CDR2 FQGNSA. The CDR3 sequence: CASSRGGGSAANTIYF. CDR3 DNA: TGTGCCAGCAGCCGCGGTGGAGGGAGTGCCGCCAACACCATATATTTT.

About this clone: The sample carries other DNA sequences with the same CDR3. The chain uses TRBV7-2 and TRBJ2-2; 7 bases line up with TRBD2. Looked up from germline, CDR1 is SGHTA and CDR2 is FQGNSA. The CDR3 length is 16 residues. The V segment lost 5 bases and the J segment 4 bases; nucleotides outside the gene matches: 10. The CDR3 region is CASSTLRSGATGELFF. DNA for the CDR3: TGTGCCAGCAGCACCTTGAGGAGCGGGGCCACCGGGGAGCTGTTTTTT.

A single count supports this clone. This rearrangement joins TRBV9 to TRBJ2-1; 9 nucleotides line up with TRBD2. Germline V gives CDR1 SGDLS, CDR2 YYNGEE. The V gene end was trimmed by 4 bases and the J gene end by 4 bases; junction bases not matched to a gene: 9. The CDR3 has 16 amino acids. The CDR3 sequence: CASSPKGLAGYNEQFF. The CDR3 DNA follows: TGTGCCAGCAGCCCGAAGGGGCTAGCGGGGTACAATGAGCAGTTCTTC.

The rearrangement uses TRBV5-6 and TRBJ2-3; possibly TRBD2 for D (5 bases). This CDR3 contains 15 residues. V shed 0 bases and J shed 2 bases, with 10 bases lying between them. Germline V lookup: CDR1 SGHDT, CDR2 YYEEEE. The CDR3 sequence is CASSLERDDTDTQYF. The CDR3 DNA sequence: TGTGCCAGCAGCTTGGAGAGGGATGACACAGATACGCAGTATTTT.

Here the CDR3 DNA reads TGTGCCAGCAGTCCCAGCTCCCGAGCGGGGGCCAACGTCCTGACTTTC. Translation gives CASSPSSRAGANVLTF. This sequence joins TRBV2 and TRBJ2-6; the D is unclear. Germline assignment: CDR1 SNHLY and CDR2 FYNNEI. Between the trimmed V and J ends, which lost 5 bases and 4 bases, there was a span of 15 bases. The CDR3 has 16 amino acids.

The chain couples TRBV7-2 to TRBJ2-1; a possible D gene is TRBD2 (5 bases). Germline V gene sequence: CDR1 SGHTA, CDR2 FQGNSA. The CDR3 extends over 14 amino acids. The V and J ends lost 5 bases and 5 bases respectively, with 13 bases between them. CDR3 coding DNA: TGTGCCAGCAGCCCCGCGAGCGGCGACAATGAGCAGTTCTTC. It yields the protein CASSPASGDNEQFF.

The chain carries TRBV6-5 and TRBJ1-3, with D tentatively TRBD1 (6 bases). The CDR3 is 15 amino acids. CDR1 and CDR2 (germline): MNHEY, SVGAGI. Trimming cost V 0 bases and J 5 bases, with 11 bases left between them. The CDR3 sequence is CASSYSRQARNTIYF. The CDR3 DNA reads TGTGCCAGCAGTTACTCCCGACAGGCAAGAAACACCATATATTTT.

The genes are TRBV7-2 and TRBJ2-2, with 9 bases identical to TRBD1. Germline trimming cut 5 bases from V and 8 bases from J; bases unmatched to any gene: 9. The CDR3 loop spans 15 amino acids. The V gene's germline CDR1 is SGHTA and CDR2 FQGNSA. The DNA of the CDR3 is TGTGCCAGCAGCCCCTACAGGGGGCGGCCGGGGGAGCTGTTTTTT. Translated, it gives CASSPYRGRPGELFF.

This clone was recorded once. This chain links TRBV2 with TRBJ1-5; 7 bases are shared with TRBD1. This CDR3 spans 16 amino acids. The germline V gene has CDR1 SNHLY and CDR2 FYNNEI. V shed 6 bases and J 1 base; nucleotides not matched to a gene: 9. CDR3 nucleotide sequence: TGTGCCAGCAGCGGGGCAGGGGGGCAAAGCAATCAGCCCCAGCATTTT. Translation gives CASSGAGGQSNQPQHF.

This rearrangement joins TRBV5-1 to TRBJ2-7, with D unresolved. This CDR3 has 15 amino acids. Trimming took off 6 bases at V and 0 bases at J, with 16 bases between the two ends. CDR1 is SGHRS, CDR2 YFSETQ, per germline. The CDR3 protein is CASKNTVMSSYEQYF. The CDR3, as DNA: TGCGCCAGCAAAAATACAGTGATGAGCTCCTACGAGCAGTACTTC.

V gene TRBV9 combines with J gene TRBJ1-2; D gene uncertain. Germline loops: CDR1 SGDLS, CDR2 YYNGEE. The CDR3 runs to 15 residues. The V gene lost 0 bases and the J gene lost 8 bases, with 17 bases spanning the gap. The CDR3 DNA sequence: TGTGCCAGCAGCGTAGACCCCGGCGGCGTAGGAGGCTACACCTTC. Protein: CASSVDPGGVGGYTF.

This clone was seen only once. This chain joins TRBV6-6 and TRBJ1-4; D unresolved. The CDR3 sequence is 15 residues long. Germline CDR1 is MNHNY and CDR2 is SVGAGI (reference sequence). V gave up 4 bases and J gave up 0 bases, with 9 bases separating them. The CDR3 reads CASSSPLTTNEKLFF. For the CDR3, the DNA is TGTGCCAGCAGTTCCCCCCTAACAACTAATGAAAAACTGTTTTTT.

The J gene is TRBJ1-5, the V gene TRBV19, with 9 bases fitting TRBD1. Germline V gives CDR1 LNHDA, CDR2 SQIVND (reference sequence). J was trimmed by 6 bases and V by 9 bases; bases with no gene match: 9. CDR3 size: 14 residues. The CDR3 loop is CASRNRGQGQPQHF. In nucleotides, the CDR3 is TGTGCCAGCCGAAACAGGGGGCAGGGTCAGCCCCAGCATTTT.

Written as DNA, the CDR3 is TGTGCCAGCAGCAACATCCGGCAGTACTTC. This translates into CASSNIRQYF. The chain combines TRBV11-2 with TRBJ2-7; D unclear. Germline CDR1 and CDR2: SGHAT and FQNNGV. The CDR3 is 10 amino acids. V shed 5 bases and J shed 9 bases, with 8 bases lying between them.

The table lists this clone with a few counts. The gene calls are TRBV2 and TRBJ2-1; 11 bases are shared with TRBD2. The CDR3 has 15 residues. V gave up 1 base and J gave up 6 bases; unmatched junction bases: 2. Germline V gene data show CDR1 as SNHLY and CDR2 as FYNNEI. The CDR3 bases are TGTGCCAGCAGTGAAGTAGCGGGAGGGTCCAATGAGCAGTTCTTC. It yields the protein CASSEVAGGSNEQFF.

This clone was observed a few times. V is TRBV19 and J is TRBJ1-4; D call uncertain. Germline values: CDR1 LNHDA, CDR2 SQIVND (reference sequence). This CDR3 has 16 residues. The ends were cut back, 8 bases at V and 8 bases at J, with 24 bases in the middle. The CDR3 sequence is CASLNIAAAYGEKLFF. The CDR3 DNA follows: TGTGCCAGTTTAAACATCGCGGCAGCCTACGGGGAAAAACTGTTTTTT. The whole variable domain, filled in from reference TRBV19 and TRBJ1-4, reads DGGITQSPKYLFRKEGQNVTLSCEQNLNHDAMYWYRQDPGQGLRLIYYSQIVNDFQKGDIAEGYSVSREKKESFPLTVTSAQKNPTAFYLCASLNIAAAYGEKLFFGSGTQLSVL.

Details on this clone: The same CDR3 arises from other DNA sequences in this sample as well. V is TRBV15 and J is TRBJ1-6; D uncertain. Germline values: CDR1 LNHNV, CDR2 YYDKDF (reference sequence). Trimming removed 0 bases from V and 5 bases from J, with 2 bases in between. The CDR3 has 13 residues. CDR3 amino acids: CATSRDNNSPLHF. The CDR3 DNA reads TGTGCCACCAGCAGAGATAATAATTCACCCCTCCACTTT.

This clone was counted between two and nine times. This chain uses TRBV7-9 with TRBJ2-2; weak D call: TRBD2 (6 bases). Germline V gives CDR1 SEHNR, CDR2 FQNEAQ (reference sequence). This CDR3 comprises 16 residues. Deletions cut 2 bases from V and 4 bases from J, with 14 bases between. CDR3 DNA sequence: TGTGCCAGCAGCTTATCCCTTAGCGGATCCACCGGGGAGCTGTTTTTT. Amino acids: CASSLSLSGSTGELFF.